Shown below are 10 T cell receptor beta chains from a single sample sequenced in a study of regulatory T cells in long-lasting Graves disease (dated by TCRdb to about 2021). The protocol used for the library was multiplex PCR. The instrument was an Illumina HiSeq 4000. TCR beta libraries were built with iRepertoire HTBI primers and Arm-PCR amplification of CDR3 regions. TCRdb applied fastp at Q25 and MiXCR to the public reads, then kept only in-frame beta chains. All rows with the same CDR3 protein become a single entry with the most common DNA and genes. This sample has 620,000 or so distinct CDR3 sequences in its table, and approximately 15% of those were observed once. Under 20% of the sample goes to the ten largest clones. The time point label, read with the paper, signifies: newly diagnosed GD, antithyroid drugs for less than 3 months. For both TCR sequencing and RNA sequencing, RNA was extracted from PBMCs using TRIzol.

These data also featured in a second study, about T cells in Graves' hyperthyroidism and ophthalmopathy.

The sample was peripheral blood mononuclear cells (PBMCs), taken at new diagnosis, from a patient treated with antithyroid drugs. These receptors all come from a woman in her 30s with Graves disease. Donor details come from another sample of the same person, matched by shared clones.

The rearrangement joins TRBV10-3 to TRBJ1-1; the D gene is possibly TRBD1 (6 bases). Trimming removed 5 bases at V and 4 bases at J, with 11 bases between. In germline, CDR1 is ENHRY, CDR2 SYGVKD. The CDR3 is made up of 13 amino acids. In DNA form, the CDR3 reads TGTGCCATCAGTTCGAGGGGGAGCACTGAAGCTTTCTTT. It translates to CAISSRGSTEAFF.

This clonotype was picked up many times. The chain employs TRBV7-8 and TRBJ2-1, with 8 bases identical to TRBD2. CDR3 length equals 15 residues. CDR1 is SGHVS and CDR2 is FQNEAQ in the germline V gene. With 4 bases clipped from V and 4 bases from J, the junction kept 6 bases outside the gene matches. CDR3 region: CASSSSGGVYNEQFF. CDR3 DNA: TGTGCCAGCAGCTCGTCGGGGGGGGTTTACAATGAGCAGTTCTTC.

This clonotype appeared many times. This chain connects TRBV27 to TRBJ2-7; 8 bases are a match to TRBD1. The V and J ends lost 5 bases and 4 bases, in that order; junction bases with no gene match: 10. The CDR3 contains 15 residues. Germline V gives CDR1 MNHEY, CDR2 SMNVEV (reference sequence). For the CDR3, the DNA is TGTGCCAGCAGTCGAGGACAGGGAAGCGGATACGAGCAGTACTTC. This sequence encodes CASSRGQGSGYEQYF.

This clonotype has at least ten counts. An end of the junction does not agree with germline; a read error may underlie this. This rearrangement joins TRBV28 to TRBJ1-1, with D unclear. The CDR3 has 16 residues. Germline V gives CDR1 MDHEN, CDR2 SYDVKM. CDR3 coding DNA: TGTGCCAGCAGTTCGTCAATGGGAACAGCGTACACTGAAGCTTTCTTC. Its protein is CASSSSMGTAYTEAFF.

DNA of the CDR3: TGTGCCAGCAGCGACGGACTAGCGGGCTCCTACGAGCAGTACTTC. This codes for CASSDGLAGSYEQYF. The J gene is TRBJ2-7, the V gene TRBV2; 11 bases are a match to TRBD2. The V segment lost 6 bases and the J segment 0 bases; nucleotides outside the gene matches: 4. Germline V gene sequence: CDR1 SNHLY, CDR2 FYNNEI. The CDR3 contains 15 residues.

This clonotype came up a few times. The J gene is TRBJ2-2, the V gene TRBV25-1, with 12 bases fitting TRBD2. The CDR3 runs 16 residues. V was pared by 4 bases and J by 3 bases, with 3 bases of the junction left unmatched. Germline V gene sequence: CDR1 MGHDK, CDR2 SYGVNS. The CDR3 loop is CASSAGTSGYTGELFF. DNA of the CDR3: TGTGCCAGCAGTGCTGGGACTAGCGGGTACACCGGGGAGCTGTTTTTT.

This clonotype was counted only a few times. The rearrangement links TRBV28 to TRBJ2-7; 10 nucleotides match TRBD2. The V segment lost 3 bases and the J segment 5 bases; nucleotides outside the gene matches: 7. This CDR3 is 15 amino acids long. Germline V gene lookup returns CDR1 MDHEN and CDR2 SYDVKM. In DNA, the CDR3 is TGTGCCAGCAGTTTCCCAGCTAGCGGGAGTCACGAGCAGTACTTC. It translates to CASSFPASGSHEQYF.

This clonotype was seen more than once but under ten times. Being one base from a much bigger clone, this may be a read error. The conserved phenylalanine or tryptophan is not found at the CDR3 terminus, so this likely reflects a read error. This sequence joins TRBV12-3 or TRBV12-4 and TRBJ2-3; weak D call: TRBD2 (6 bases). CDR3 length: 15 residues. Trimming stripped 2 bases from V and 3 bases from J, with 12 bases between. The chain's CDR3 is CASSLRGSWTDTQYL. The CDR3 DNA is TGTGCCAGCAGTTTACGGGGGTCATGGACAGATACGCAGTATCTT.

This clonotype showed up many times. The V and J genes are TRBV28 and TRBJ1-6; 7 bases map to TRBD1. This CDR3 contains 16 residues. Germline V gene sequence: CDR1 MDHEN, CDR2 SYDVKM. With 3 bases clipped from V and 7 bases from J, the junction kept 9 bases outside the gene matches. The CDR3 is CASSFPTGSVNSPLHF. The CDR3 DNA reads TGTGCCAGCAGTTTTCCGACAGGGTCTGTAAATTCACCCCTCCACTTT.

The CDR3 bases are TGCAGCGCAAAGGCCCTGACAGTGATCCCTTATAGCAATCAGCCCCAGCATTTT. It codes for CSAKALTVIPYSNQPQHF. The chain carries TRBV20-1 and TRBJ1-5; perhaps TRBD1 as D (5 bases). The CDR3 length is 18 residues. The germline CDR1 and CDR2 sequences are DFQATT and SNEGSKA (reference sequence).